This is a list of T cell receptor beta chains from one sample in a study of blood T cells in healthy people across ages. MiXCR, run by TCRdb on the 5' RACE reads, gives a single entry per CDR3 protein. The sample holds around 1,000,000 distinct CDR3 sequences, approximately 25% seen once. The data also belong to a second study, concerning T cells of mothers and their children.

The sample comprised blood. Receptors were obtained from a girl aged 2-10 years in good health. Each CDR3 is given with its conserved first and last residue. D genes are given only for firm matches. Size values are once, few and many counts, or a class for expanded clones, and some rows have none.

cdr3_length: 14
clone_size: NA
d_call: TRBD2
v_call: TRBV20-1
j_call: TRBJ2-2
cdr3_aa: CSARPSGSLEELFF
cdr3_nt: TGCAGTGCTAGGCCCAGCGGGAGTTTGGAGGAGCTGTTTTTT

cdr3_length: 12
clone_size: NA
d_call: NA
v_call: TRBV6-2/TRBV6-3
j_call: TRBJ2-1
cdr3_aa: CASSLLRTEQFF
cdr3_nt: TGTGCCAGCTCTCTCCTACGTACTGAGCAGTTCTTC

cdr3_length: 14
clone_size: few
d_call: NA
v_call: TRBV28
j_call: TRBJ2-3
cdr3_aa: CASSFRRAPDTQYF
cdr3_nt: TGTGCCAGCAGTTTCCGGAGGGCCCCAGATACGCAGTATTTT

cdr3_length: 14
clone_size: NA
d_call: TRBD1
v_call: TRBV12-3/TRBV12-4
j_call: TRBJ2-7
cdr3_aa: CASSPTGTGGEQYF
cdr3_nt: TGTGCCAGCAGCCCGACCGGGACAGGAGGCGAGCAGTACTTC

cdr3_length: 14
clone_size: NA
d_call: NA
v_call: TRBV9
j_call: TRBJ1-1
cdr3_aa: CASSPYIQGTEAFF
cdr3_nt: TGTGCCAGCAGCCCATACATACAGGGAACTGAAGCTTTCTTT

cdr3_length: 15
clone_size: NA
d_call: TRBD2
v_call: TRBV12-3/TRBV12-4
j_call: TRBJ2-7
cdr3_aa: CASSPSGLVTYEQYF
cdr3_nt: TGTGCCAGCAGTCCATCCGGACTAGTAACATACGAGCAGTACTTC

cdr3_length: 15
clone_size: few
d_call: NA
v_call: TRBV27
j_call: TRBJ2-1
cdr3_aa: CASTSTGGPYNEQFF
cdr3_nt: TGTGCCAGCACTTCGACCGGGGGCCCCTACAATGAGCAGTTCTTC

cdr3_length: 14
clone_size: few
d_call: NA
v_call: TRBV2
j_call: TRBJ1-1
cdr3_aa: CASSAGGMETEAFF
cdr3_nt: TGTGCCAGCAGTGCGGGGGGGATGGAGACTGAAGCTTTCTTT

cdr3_length: 11
clone_size: NA
d_call: NA
v_call: TRBV6-1
j_call: TRBJ2-3
cdr3_aa: CASQGRDTQYF
cdr3_nt: TGTGCCAGTCAGGGGCGAGATACGCAGTATTTT

cdr3_length: 17
clone_size: NA
d_call: TRBD2
v_call: TRBV5-1
j_call: TRBJ2-5
cdr3_aa: CASSLTSGRENQETQYF
cdr3_nt: TGCGCCAGCAGCTTGACTAGCGGGAGGGAAAATCAAGAGACCCAGTACTTC

cdr3_length: 15
clone_size: few
d_call: NA
v_call: TRBV28
j_call: TRBJ1-6
cdr3_aa: CASSAMRGYNSPLHF
cdr3_nt: TGTGCCAGCAGCGCAATGAGGGGGTATAATTCACCCCTCCACTTT

cdr3_length: 14
clone_size: few
d_call: NA
v_call: TRBV29-1
j_call: TRBJ2-3
cdr3_aa: CSVEDLGTHHTQYF
cdr3_nt: TGCAGCGTTGAAGATCTGGGGACACATCATACGCAGTATTTT

cdr3_length: 13
clone_size: few
d_call: NA
v_call: TRBV7-9
j_call: TRBJ1-2
cdr3_aa: CASRETDSYGYTF
cdr3_nt: TGTGCCAGCAGAGAGACAGACTCCTATGGCTACACCTTC

cdr3_length: 14
clone_size: NA
d_call: NA
v_call: TRBV20-1
j_call: TRBJ1-2
cdr3_aa: CSARDPRVSYGYTF
cdr3_nt: TGCAGTGCTAGAGATCCCCGGGTATCCTATGGCTACACCTTC

cdr3_length: 18
clone_size: NA
d_call: TRBD2
v_call: TRBV4-3
j_call: TRBJ2-1
cdr3_aa: CASSQGGVIAGGPNEQFF
cdr3_nt: TGCGCCAGCAGCCAGGGTGGCGTTATAGCGGGGGGGCCCAATGAGCAGTTCTTC

cdr3_length: 16
clone_size: NA
d_call: NA
v_call: TRBV4-3
j_call: TRBJ1-4
cdr3_aa: CASSQDLGGEFGKLFF
cdr3_nt: TGCGCCAGCAGCCAAGATCTCGGAGGGGAATTCGGAAAACTGTTTTTT

cdr3_length: 14
clone_size: NA
d_call: NA
v_call: TRBV7-9
j_call: TRBJ2-5
cdr3_aa: CASSFYLRGESQYF
cdr3_nt: TGTGCCAGCAGCTTTTACCTCAGGGGAGAGTCCCAGTACTTC

cdr3_length: 16
clone_size: NA
d_call: TRBD1
v_call: TRBV5-1
j_call: TRBJ2-7
cdr3_aa: CASSLGGTGAAYEQYF
cdr3_nt: TGCGCCAGCAGCTTGGGGGGGACAGGGGCGGCCTACGAGCAGTACTTC

cdr3_length: 14
clone_size: NA
d_call: NA
v_call: TRBV5-1
j_call: TRBJ1-1
cdr3_aa: CASSLVGPGTEAFF
cdr3_nt: TGCGCCAGCAGCTTGGTGGGGCCAGGCACTGAAGCTTTCTTT

cdr3_length: 16
clone_size: NA
d_call: NA
v_call: TRBV29-1
j_call: TRBJ2-7
cdr3_aa: CSVEIQDFSTTNEQYF
cdr3_nt: TGCAGCGTTGAAATTCAGGACTTCTCAACCACCAACGAGCAGTACTTC

cdr3_length: 16
clone_size: few
d_call: NA
v_call: TRBV2
j_call: TRBJ1-2
cdr3_aa: CASSEEGGEINYGYTF
cdr3_nt: TGTGCCAGCAGTGAGGAGGGCGGGGAGATTAACTATGGCTACACCTTC

cdr3_length: 14
clone_size: NA
d_call: NA
v_call: TRBV2
j_call: TRBJ1-1
cdr3_aa: CASSVYGEGTEAFF
cdr3_nt: TGTGCCAGCAGTGTATATGGAGAGGGCACTGAAGCTTTCTTT

cdr3_length: 15
clone_size: NA
d_call: NA
v_call: TRBV19
j_call: TRBJ2-5
cdr3_aa: CASSIDVGVRETQYF
cdr3_nt: TGTGCCAGTAGTATCGATGTGGGGGTACGGGAGACCCAGTACTTC

cdr3_length: 16
clone_size: few
d_call: TRBD2
v_call: TRBV5-6
j_call: TRBJ2-5
cdr3_aa: CASSFFSGGKEETQYF
cdr3_nt: TGTGCCAGCAGCTTCTTTAGCGGGGGGAAAGAAGAGACCCAGTACTTC

cdr3_length: 16
clone_size: NA
d_call: NA
v_call: TRBV5-1
j_call: TRBJ1-5
cdr3_aa: CASSLDGFGGNQPQHF
cdr3_nt: TGCGCCAGCAGCTTGGACGGGTTTGGGGGCAATCAGCCCCAGCATTTT

cdr3_length: 15
clone_size: few
d_call: NA
v_call: TRBV4-1
j_call: TRBJ2-3
cdr3_aa: CASSQGVSSTDTQYF
cdr3_nt: TGCGCCAGCAGCCAAGGGGTTAGCAGCACAGATACGCAGTATTTT

cdr3_length: 14
clone_size: few
d_call: NA
v_call: TRBV19
j_call: TRBJ1-5
cdr3_aa: CASSLGSGTQPQHF
cdr3_nt: TGTGCCAGTAGTCTGGGGTCCGGTACTCAGCCCCAGCATTTT

cdr3_length: 13
clone_size: NA
d_call: NA
v_call: TRBV28
j_call: TRBJ2-1
cdr3_aa: CASRVSSYNEQFF
cdr3_nt: TGTGCCAGCAGAGTCAGCTCCTACAATGAGCAGTTCTTC

cdr3_length: 14
clone_size: NA
d_call: NA
v_call: TRBV28
j_call: TRBJ2-4
cdr3_aa: CASSLFTDKNIQYF
cdr3_nt: TGTGCCAGCAGTTTATTCACAGACAAAAACATTCAGTACTTC

cdr3_length: 16
clone_size: NA
d_call: NA
v_call: TRBV29-1
j_call: TRBJ1-1
cdr3_aa: CLVLKLGSILNTEAFF
cdr3_nt: TGCCTCGTACTCAAGTTGGGGAGTATCTTGAACACTGAAGCTTTCTTT

cdr3_length: 15
clone_size: NA
d_call: NA
v_call: TRBV9
j_call: TRBJ2-5
cdr3_aa: CASSVFGAARETQYF
cdr3_nt: TGTGCCAGCAGCGTGTTTGGGGCAGCGCGGGAGACCCAGTACTTC

cdr3_length: 16
clone_size: NA
d_call: NA
v_call: TRBV28
j_call: TRBJ2-1
cdr3_aa: CASSFPPGRGSNEQFF
cdr3_nt: TGTGCCAGCAGTTTTCCCCCAGGTCGGGGCTCCAATGAGCAGTTCTTC

cdr3_length: 15
clone_size: NA
d_call: NA
v_call: TRBV12-3/TRBV12-4
j_call: TRBJ1-2
cdr3_aa: CASSLGRGGNYGYTF
cdr3_nt: TGTGCCAGCAGTTTAGGGAGGGGAGGTAACTATGGCTACACCTTC

cdr3_length: 13
clone_size: few
d_call: NA
v_call: TRBV3-1
j_call: TRBJ1-2
cdr3_aa: CASQKGLNYGYTF
cdr3_nt: TGTGCCAGCCAGAAGGGGCTAAACTATGGCTACACCTTC

cdr3_length: 14
clone_size: NA
d_call: TRBD1
v_call: TRBV7-3
j_call: TRBJ2-7
cdr3_aa: CASSLFNGDRRQYF
cdr3_nt: TGTGCCAGCAGCTTATTCAATGGGGACAGACGGCAGTACTTC

cdr3_length: 15
clone_size: NA
d_call: TRBD2
v_call: TRBV6-5
j_call: TRBJ2-7
cdr3_aa: CASREVAGGPYEQYF
cdr3_nt: TGTGCCAGCAGAGAGGTGGCGGGGGGGCCCTACGAGCAGTACTTC

cdr3_length: 15
clone_size: NA
d_call: TRBD1
v_call: TRBV7-9
j_call: TRBJ2-1
cdr3_aa: CASSPRTGGAKVAFF
cdr3_nt: TGTGCCAGCAGCCCGAGGACAGGGGGCGCGAAAGTTGCTTTCTTC